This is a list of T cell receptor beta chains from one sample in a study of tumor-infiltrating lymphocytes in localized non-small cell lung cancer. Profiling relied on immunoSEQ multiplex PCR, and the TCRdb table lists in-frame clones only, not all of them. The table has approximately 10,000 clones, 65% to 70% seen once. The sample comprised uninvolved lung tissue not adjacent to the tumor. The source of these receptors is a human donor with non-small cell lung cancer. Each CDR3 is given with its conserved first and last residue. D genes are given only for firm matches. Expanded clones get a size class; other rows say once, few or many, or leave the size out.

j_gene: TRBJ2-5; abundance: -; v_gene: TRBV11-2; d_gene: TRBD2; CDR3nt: TGTGCCAGCAGCTTAGATAAGTGGACTAGCGGGGAAGACCAAGAGACCCAGTACTTC; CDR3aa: CASSLDKWTSGEDQETQYF
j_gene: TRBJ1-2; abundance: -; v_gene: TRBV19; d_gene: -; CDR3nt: TGTGCCAGTAGTACACAGGCAGACTATGGCTACACCTTC; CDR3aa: CASSTQADYGYTF
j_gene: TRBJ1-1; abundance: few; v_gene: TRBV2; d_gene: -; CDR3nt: TGTGCCAGCAGAGCGGAGAACACTGAAGCTTTCTTT; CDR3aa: CASRAENTEAFF
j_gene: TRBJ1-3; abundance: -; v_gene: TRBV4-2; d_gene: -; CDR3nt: TGTGCCAGCAACCATCAGGGAAGGGGTAACACCATATATTTT; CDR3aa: CASNHQGRGNTIYF
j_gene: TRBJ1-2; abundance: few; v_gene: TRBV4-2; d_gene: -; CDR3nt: TGTGCCAGCAGCCCAGAAGGAGGGCAACCCTATGGCTACACCTTC; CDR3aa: CASSPEGGQPYGYTF
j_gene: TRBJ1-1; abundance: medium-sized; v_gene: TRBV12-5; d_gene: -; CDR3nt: TGTGCTAGTGGCGAACAGGGTTCTGAAGCTTTCTTT; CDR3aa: CASGEQGSEAFF
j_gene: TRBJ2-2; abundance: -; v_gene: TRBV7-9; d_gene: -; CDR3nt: TGTGCCAGCAGCTTAGAACTGTCCACCGGGGAGCTGTTTTTT; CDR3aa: CASSLELSTGELFF
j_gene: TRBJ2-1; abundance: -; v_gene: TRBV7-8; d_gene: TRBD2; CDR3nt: TGTGCCAGCAGCTCGACTAGCGGCAATGAGCAGTTCTTC; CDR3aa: CASSSTSGNEQFF
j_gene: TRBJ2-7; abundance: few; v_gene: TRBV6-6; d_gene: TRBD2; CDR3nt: TGTGCCAGCAGGAAGGGACTAGTCAGCTACGAGCAGTACTTC; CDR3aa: CASRKGLVSYEQYF
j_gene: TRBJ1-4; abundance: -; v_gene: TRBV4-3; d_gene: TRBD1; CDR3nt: TGCGCCAGCAGCCAAGACCGGACAGGGGGACGGGAAAAACTGTTTTTT; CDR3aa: CASSQDRTGGREKLFF
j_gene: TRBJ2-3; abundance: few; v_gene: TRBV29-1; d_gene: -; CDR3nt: TGCAGCGTGAACCAAGGGCCCACTAGCACAGATACGCAGTATTTT; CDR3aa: CSVNQGPTSTDTQYF
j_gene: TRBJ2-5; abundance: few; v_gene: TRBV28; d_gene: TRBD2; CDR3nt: TGTGCCAGCAGTTTATGGGGGGGAGGGTTGGAGACCCAGTACTTC; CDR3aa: CASSLWGGGLETQYF
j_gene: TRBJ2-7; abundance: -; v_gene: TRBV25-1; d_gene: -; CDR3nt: TGTGCCAGCAGCACCTACGTCGGAGGGCAGTACTTC; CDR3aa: CASSTYVGGQYF
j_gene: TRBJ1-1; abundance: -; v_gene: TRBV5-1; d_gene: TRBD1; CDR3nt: TGCGCCAGCAGCTCCACCGGGACAGGGATCACTGAAGCTTTCTTT; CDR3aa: CASSSTGTGITEAFF
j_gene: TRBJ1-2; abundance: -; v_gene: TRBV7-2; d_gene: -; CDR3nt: TGTGCCAGCAGTACACAGATTGCTGGTGGCTACACCTTC; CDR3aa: CASSTQIAGGYTF
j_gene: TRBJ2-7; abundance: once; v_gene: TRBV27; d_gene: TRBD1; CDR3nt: TGTGCCAGCAGTTCCGGACAGGCCCCATACTACGAGCAGTACTTC; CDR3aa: CASSSGQAPYYEQYF
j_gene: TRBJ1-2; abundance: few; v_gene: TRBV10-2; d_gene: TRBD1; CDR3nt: TGCGCCAGCAGTGAGACGACAGGGCTCTATGGCTACACCTTC; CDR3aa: CASSETTGLYGYTF
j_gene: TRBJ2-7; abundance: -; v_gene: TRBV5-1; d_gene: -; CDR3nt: TGCGCCAGCAGCTTCAATCCGGGACACTCCTACGAGCAGTACTTC; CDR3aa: CASSFNPGHSYEQYF
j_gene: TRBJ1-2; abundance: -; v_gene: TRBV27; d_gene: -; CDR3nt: TGTGCCAGCAGGGTGGCACCGGATTATGGCTACACCTTC; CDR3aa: CASRVAPDYGYTF
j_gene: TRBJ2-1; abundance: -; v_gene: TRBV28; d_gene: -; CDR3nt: TGTGCTGTTTACGGCCGTGGGTACAATGAGCAGTTCTTC; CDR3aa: CAVYGRGYNEQFF
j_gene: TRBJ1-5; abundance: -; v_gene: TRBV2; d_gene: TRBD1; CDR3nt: TGTGCCAGCAGTCGGGACAGTCGGAGCAATCAGCCCCAGCATTTT; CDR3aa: CASSRDSRSNQPQHF
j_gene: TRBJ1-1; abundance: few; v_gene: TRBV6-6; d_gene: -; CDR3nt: TGTGCCAGCAGTTTGGGGACGGCTGCTTTCTTT; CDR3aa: CASSLGTAAFF
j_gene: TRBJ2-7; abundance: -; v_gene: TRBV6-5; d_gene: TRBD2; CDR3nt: TGTGCCAGCAGTTTGCGGCGGGGGGCCTACGAGCAGTACTTC; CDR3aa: CASSLRRGAYEQYF
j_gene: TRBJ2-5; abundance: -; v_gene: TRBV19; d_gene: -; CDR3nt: TGTGCCAGTAGTATGGGAGAGACCCAGTACTTC; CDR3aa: CASSMGETQYF
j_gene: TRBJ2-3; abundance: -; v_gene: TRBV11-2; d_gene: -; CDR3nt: TGTGCCAGCAGCTTACGGCTAGCAGCCACAGATACGCAGTATTTT; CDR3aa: CASSLRLAATDTQYF
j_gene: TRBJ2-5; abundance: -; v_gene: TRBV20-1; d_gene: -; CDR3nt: TGCAGTGCCCAACCACAAGAGACCCAGTACTTC; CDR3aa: CSAQPQETQYF
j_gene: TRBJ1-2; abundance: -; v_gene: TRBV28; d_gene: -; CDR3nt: TGTGCCAGCAGTTCAGGGCAGCATGGCTACACCTTC; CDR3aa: CASSSGQHGYTF
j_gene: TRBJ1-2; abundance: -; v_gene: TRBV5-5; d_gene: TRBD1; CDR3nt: TGTGCCAGCAGTAGGGACAGGTCACTAGGCTATGGCTACACCTTC; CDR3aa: CASSRDRSLGYGYTF
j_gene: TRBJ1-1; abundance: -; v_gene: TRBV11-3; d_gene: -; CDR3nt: TGTGCCAGCAGCTTCTACGGAGCGAACACTGAAGCTTTCTTT; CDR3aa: CASSFYGANTEAFF
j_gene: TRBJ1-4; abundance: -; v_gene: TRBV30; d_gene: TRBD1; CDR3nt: TGTGCCTGGAGGGACAGGAACTATGAAAAACTGTTTTTT; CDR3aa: CAWRDRNYEKLFF
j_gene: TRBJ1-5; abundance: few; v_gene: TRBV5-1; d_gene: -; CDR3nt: TGCGCCAGCAGCTTAGGGGGAACTAGCAATCAGCCCCAGCATTTT; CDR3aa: CASSLGGTSNQPQHF
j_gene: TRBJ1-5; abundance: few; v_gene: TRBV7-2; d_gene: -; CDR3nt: TGTGCCAGCAGCCGTGGGGTTGGACCAAATCAGCCCCAGCATTTT; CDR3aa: CASSRGVGPNQPQHF
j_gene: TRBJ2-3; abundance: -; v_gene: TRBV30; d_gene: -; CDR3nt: TGTGCCTGGGCCTCCGGAGGGGGGGAGACAGATACGCAGTATTTT; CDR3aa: CAWASGGGETDTQYF
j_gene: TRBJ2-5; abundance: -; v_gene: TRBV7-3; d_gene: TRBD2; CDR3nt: TGTGCCAGCAGCCAGGCCCGAGCGGGAGGGACTGAGACCCAGTACTTC; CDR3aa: CASSQARAGGTETQYF
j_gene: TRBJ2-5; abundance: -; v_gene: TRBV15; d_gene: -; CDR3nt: TGTGCCACCAGCAGAGATTTGGAGACCCAGTACTTC; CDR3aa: CATSRDLETQYF
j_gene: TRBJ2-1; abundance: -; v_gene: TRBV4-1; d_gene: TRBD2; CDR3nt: TGCGCCAGCAGCCATCCAAGGACTAGCGGGAGAGGTGAGCAGTTCTTC; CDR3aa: CASSHPRTSGRGEQFF
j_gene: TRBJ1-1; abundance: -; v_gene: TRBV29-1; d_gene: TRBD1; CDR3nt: TGCAGCGTTGAACCCGGGACAGGGGGCCCTGAAGCTTTCTTT; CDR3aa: CSVEPGTGGPEAFF
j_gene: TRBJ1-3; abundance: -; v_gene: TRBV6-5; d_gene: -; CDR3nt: TGTGCCAGCAGTCTAGACGGCCTCTCTGGAAACACCATATATTTT; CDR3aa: CASSLDGLSGNTIYF
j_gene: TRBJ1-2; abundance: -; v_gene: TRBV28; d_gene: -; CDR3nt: TGTGCCAGCAGAATGCGTCGGGGCGGCTACACCTTC; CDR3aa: CASRMRRGGYTF
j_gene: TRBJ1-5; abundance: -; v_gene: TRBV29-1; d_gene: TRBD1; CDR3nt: TGCAGCGTCGCGGGACAGGAACATCAGCCCCAGCATTTT; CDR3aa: CSVAGQEHQPQHF
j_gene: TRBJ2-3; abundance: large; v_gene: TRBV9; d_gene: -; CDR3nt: TGTGCCAGCAGCGTCTTTTACCATACAGATACGCAGTATTTT; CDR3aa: CASSVFYHTDTQYF
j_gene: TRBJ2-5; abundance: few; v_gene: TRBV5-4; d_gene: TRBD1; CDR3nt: TGTGCCAGCACCTTTTGGGACAGGCGGGAAGGGACCCAGTACTTC; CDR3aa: CASTFWDRREGTQYF
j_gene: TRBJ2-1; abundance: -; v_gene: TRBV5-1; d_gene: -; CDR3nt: TGCGCCAGCAGCTTGGGACTAGTCTCTTACAATGAGCAGTTCTTC; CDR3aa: CASSLGLVSYNEQFF
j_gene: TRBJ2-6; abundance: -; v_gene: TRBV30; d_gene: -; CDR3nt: TGTGCCTGGAGTGTATCCGGGGCCAACGTCCTGACTTTC; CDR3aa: CAWSVSGANVLTF
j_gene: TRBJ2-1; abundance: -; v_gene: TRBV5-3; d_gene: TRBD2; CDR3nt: TGTGCCAGAAGCTGGCGCCTAGCGGGACCTTACAATGAGCAGTTCTTC; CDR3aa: CARSWRLAGPYNEQFF
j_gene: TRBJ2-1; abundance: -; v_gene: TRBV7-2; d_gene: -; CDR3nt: TGTGCCAGCAGCCCCGCGACGGGACAAGGGGAGTTCTTC; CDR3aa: CASSPATGQGEFF
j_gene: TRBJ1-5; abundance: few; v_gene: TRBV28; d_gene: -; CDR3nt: TGTGCCAGCAGCCCAAGGGGCGGGCAGCCCCAGCATTTT; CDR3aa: CASSPRGGQPQHF
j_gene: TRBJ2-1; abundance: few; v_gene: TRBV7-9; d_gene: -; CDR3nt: TGTGCCAGTCAGGGGAGGTCCTCCGATGAGCAGTTCTTC; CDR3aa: CASQGRSSDEQFF
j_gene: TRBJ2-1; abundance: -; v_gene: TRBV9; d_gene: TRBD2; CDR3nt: TGTGCCAGCAGCGTGAGCCCAATAGCGGGAGAAGGTGAGCAGTTCTTC; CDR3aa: CASSVSPIAGEGEQFF
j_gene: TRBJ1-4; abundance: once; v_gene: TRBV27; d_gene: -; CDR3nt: TGTGCCAGCAGTCACCCTAATGAAAAACTGTTTTTT; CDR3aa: CASSHPNEKLFF
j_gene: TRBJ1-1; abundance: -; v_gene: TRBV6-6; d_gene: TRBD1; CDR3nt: TGTGCCAGCAGACCAAGACAGGGCACTGAAGCTTTCTTT; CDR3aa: CASRPRQGTEAFF
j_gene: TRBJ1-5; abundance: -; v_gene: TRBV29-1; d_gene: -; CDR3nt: TGCAGCGTTGTACAGGGCAATCAGCCCCAGCATTTT; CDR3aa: CSVVQGNQPQHF
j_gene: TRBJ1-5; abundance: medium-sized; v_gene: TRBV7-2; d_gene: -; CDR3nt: TGTGCCAGCAGCTTATGGCGGGATCAGCCCCAGCATTTT; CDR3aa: CASSLWRDQPQHF
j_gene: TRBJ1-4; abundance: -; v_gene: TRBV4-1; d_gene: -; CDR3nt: TGCGCCAGCAGCCAATCGGGGGCCTGGGGAGAAAAACTGTTTTTT; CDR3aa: CASSQSGAWGEKLFF
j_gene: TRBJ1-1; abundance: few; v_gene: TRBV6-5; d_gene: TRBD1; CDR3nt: TGTGCCAGCCGATTGGACAGGTGGAAGGAAGCTTTCTTT; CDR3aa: CASRLDRWKEAFF